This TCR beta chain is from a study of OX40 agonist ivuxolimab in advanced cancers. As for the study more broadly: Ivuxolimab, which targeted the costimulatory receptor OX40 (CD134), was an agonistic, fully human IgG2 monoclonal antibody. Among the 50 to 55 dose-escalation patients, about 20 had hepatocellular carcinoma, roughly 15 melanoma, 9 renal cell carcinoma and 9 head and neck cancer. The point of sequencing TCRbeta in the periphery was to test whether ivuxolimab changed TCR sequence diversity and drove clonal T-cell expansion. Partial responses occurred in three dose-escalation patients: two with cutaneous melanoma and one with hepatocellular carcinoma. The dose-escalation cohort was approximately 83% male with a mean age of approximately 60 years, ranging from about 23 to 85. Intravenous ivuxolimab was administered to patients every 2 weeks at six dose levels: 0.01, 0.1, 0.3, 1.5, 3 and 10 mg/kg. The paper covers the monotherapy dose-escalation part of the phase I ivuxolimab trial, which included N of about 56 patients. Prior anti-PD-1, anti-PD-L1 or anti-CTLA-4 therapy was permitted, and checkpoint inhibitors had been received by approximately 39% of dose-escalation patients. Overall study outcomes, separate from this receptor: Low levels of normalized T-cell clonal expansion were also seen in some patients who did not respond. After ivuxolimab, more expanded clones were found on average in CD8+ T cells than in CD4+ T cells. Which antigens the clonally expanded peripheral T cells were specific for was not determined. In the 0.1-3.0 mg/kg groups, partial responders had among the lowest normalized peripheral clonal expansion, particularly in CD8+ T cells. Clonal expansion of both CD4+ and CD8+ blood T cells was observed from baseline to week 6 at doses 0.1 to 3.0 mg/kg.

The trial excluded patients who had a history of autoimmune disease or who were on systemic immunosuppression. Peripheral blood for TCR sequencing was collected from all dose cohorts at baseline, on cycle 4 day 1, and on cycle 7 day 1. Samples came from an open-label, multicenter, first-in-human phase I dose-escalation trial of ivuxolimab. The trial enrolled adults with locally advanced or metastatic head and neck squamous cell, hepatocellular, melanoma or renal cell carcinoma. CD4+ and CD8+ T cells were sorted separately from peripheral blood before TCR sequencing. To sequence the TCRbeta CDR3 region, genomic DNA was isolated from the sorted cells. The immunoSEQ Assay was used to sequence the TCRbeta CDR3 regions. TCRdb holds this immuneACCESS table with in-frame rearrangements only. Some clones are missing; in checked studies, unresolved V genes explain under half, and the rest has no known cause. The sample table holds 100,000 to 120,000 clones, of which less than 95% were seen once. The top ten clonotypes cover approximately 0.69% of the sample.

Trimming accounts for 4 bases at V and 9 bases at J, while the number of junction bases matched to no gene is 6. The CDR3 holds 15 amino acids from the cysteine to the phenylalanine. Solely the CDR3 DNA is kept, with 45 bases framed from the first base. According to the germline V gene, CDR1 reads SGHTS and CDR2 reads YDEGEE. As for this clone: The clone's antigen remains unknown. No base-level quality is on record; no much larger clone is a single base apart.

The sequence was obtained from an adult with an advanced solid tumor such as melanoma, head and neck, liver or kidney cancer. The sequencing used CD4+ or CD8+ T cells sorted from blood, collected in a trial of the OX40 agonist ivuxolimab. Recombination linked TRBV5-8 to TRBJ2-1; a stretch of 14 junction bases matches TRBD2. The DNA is TGTGCCAGCAGCCCGACTAGCGGGGGGGCCTTTGAGCAGTTCTTC. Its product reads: CASSPTSGGAFEQFF.